Listed here is a single T cell receptor (beta chain). What it recognizes is unknown. This specimen belongs to a study of T cell responses to AZD1222 COVID-19 vaccine. General study findings and limits: Repertoires were obtained only post-peak T cell response.

The assay was immunoSEQ multiplex PCR, and TCRdb's table has in-frame clones only and misses some. The profile covers 100,000 to 120,000 clones, with around 84% appearing a single time and 3% to 3.5% taken by the ten largest. V dropped 1 base and J dropped 4; count of bases not matched to a gene: 9. The CDR3 covers 17 residues. Germline V gene lookup returns CDR1 MGHDK and CDR2 SYGVNS. This chain uses TRBV25-1 with TRBJ2-5; 10 nucleotides match TRBD2. The sequencing used peripheral blood, collected on day 0 of AZD1222 vaccination. This TCR came from an adult in good health. The CDR3 bases are TGTGCCAGCAGTGAATCGAGGCTAGCGGGGGATGGAGAGACCCAGTACTTC. Amino acids: CASSESRLAGDGETQYF. Complete variable domain (other parts from reference TRBV25-1 and TRBJ2-5): EADIYQTPRYLVIGTGKKITLECSQTMGHDKMYWYQQDPGMELHLIHYSYGVNSTEKGDLSSESTVSRIRTEHFPLTLESARPSHTSQYLCASSESRLAGDGETQYFGPGTRLLVL.